What follows are 16 T cell receptor beta chains derived from one specimen sequenced in a study of Graves' ophthalmopathy and Graves' hyperthyroidism. Amplification targeted the TCR beta CDR3 regions, with RNA transcripts as the source material. RT-PCR was first run with HTBI primers, then multiplex PCR in a second round. One entry per CDR3 protein results from TCRdb running MiXCR on the multiplex PCR reads. The sample shows around 1,200,000 distinct CDR3 sequences, around a third of them seen only once. Input material: peripheral blood or thyroid tissue (not recorded which). These receptors all come from an adult man with Graves' hyperthyroidism.

The rearrangement uses TRBV7-2 and TRBJ2-7, with D possibly TRBD2 on 6 matching bases. Germline assignment: CDR1 SGHTA and CDR2 FQGNSA. The V end was cut by 0 bases, the J end by 6 bases, with 12 bases between. This CDR3 has 14 amino acids. CDR3 sequence (DNA): TGTGCCAGCAGCTTAGCTACTAGCACGGGCGAGCAGTACTTC. Protein product: CASSLATSTGEQYF. Looking up the rest from reference TRBV7-2 and TRBJ2-7 gives the full variable domain: GAGVSQSPSNKVTEKGKDVELRCDPISGHTALYWYRQSLGQGLEFLIYFQGNSAPDKSGLPSDRFSAERTGGSVSTLTIQRTQQEDSAVYLCASSLATSTGEQYFGPGTRLTVT.

A remark on this clonotype: One end of the junction fails to match germline, which may point to a read error. V and J are TRBV5-1 and TRBJ2-2; TRBD2 aligns across 10 bases. Looked up from germline, CDR1 is SGHRS and CDR2 is YFSETQ. This CDR3 has 16 amino acids. The CDR3 DNA follows: TGTGCCAGCAGCTTGGTACTAGCGGGATATTTCGGGGAGCTGTTTTTT. It codes for CASSLVLAGYFGELFF.

A single count supports this clonotype. A read error is likely, as this CDR3 ends without the conserved phenylalanine or tryptophan. No DNA is shown, since the ends of the CDR3 on it are uncertain; the CDR3 is the one TCRdb lists. The gene calls are TRBV6-6 and TRBJ1-4; the table names TRBD1, a call not compared with the DNA. With termini counted, the CDR3 has 9 amino acids. Germline-derived CDR1 and CDR2 are MNHNY and SVGAGI (reference sequence). CDR3 residues: CASSQTGGE.

This clonotype was observed once. The rearrangement uses TRBV10-3 and TRBJ2-5; 9 bases agree with TRBD1. J was trimmed by 6 bases and V by 7 bases; bases with no gene match: 9. Germline values: CDR1 ENHRY, CDR2 SYGVKD. CDR3 length: 14 residues. The CDR3 reads CAITRDRDRQTQYF. The CDR3 region has the DNA TGTGCCATCACTCGGGACAGGGATCGGCAGACCCAGTACTTC.

This clonotype was detected only a few times. V and J are TRBV7-2 and TRBJ2-7; D is unresolved. V was cut by 4 bases and J by 4 bases, with 14 bases left in between. The CDR3 length is 14 residues. CDR1 is SGHTA and CDR2 is FQGNSA in the germline V gene. The CDR3 nucleotides read TGTGCCAGCAGCTCAATCCGGGCTGCATACGAGCAGTACTTC. Translating gives CASSSIRAAYEQYF.

This chain links TRBV7-2 with TRBJ1-1; D unresolved. V gave up 5 bases and J gave up 10 bases, with 14 bases separating them. This CDR3 comprises 12 residues. CDR1 is SGHTA and CDR2 is FQGNSA in the germline V gene. The CDR3 sequence: CASSPPVLGAFF. For the CDR3, the DNA is TGTGCCAGCAGCCCTCCGGTTTTGGGAGCTTTCTTT.

This clonotype was observed a few times. The chain employs TRBV19 and TRBJ2-7; TRBD1 might be the D (5 bases). CDR3 length: 15 amino acids. Trimming pared 7 bases from V and 0 bases from J, leaving 16 bases between. Germline CDR1 LNHDA, CDR2 SQIVND (reference sequence). The CDR3 sequence: CASTPQWGGSYEQYF. In DNA, the CDR3 is TGTGCCAGTACCCCTCAGTGGGGCGGCTCCTACGAGCAGTACTTC.

In this sample, this clonotype turned up many times. J is TRBJ1-6 and V is TRBV6-5; D gene unclear. Between the trimmed V and J ends, which lost 7 bases and 8 bases, there was a span of 15 bases. The CDR3 totals 14 residues. Germline loops: CDR1 MNHEY, CDR2 SVGAGI. CDR3 protein: CASNGGFVDSPLHF. In nucleotides, the CDR3 is TGTGCCAGCAACGGAGGATTTGTGGATTCACCCCTCCACTTT.

The chain couples TRBV12-3 or TRBV12-4 to TRBJ2-2; D might be TRBD1 or TRBD2, each matching 6 bases. This CDR3 spans 15 amino acids. Trimming cost V 8 bases and J 6 bases, with 19 bases left between them. CDR3 sequence reads: CASSRGGGRAGELFF. CDR3 nucleotide sequence: TGTGCCAGCTCCCGTGGAGGGGGGCGGGCCGGGGAGCTGTTTTTT.

The chain links TRBV6-6 to TRBJ2-5; D not certain. The CDR3 is made up of 16 amino acids. Trimming stripped 1 base from V and 1 base from J, with 13 bases between. CDR1 is MNHNY and CDR2 is SVGAGI in the germline V gene (reference sequence). The CDR3 is CASSYFPGSLQETQYF. The CDR3 nucleotides read TGTGCCAGCAGTTACTTCCCGGGCTCACTCCAAGAGACCCAGTACTTC.

This clonotype was counted many times. The genes are TRBV10-3 and TRBJ1-5, with D maybe TRBD1 (5 bases). The CDR3 loop spans 13 amino acids. Germline CDR1 and CDR2: ENHRY and SYGVKD. V was pared by 11 bases and J by 3 bases, with 14 bases between. CDR3 coding DNA: TGTGCCGCATCTACTGGGACCAATCAGCCCCAGCATTTT. It specifies CAASTGTNQPQHF.

This chain joins TRBV10-3 and TRBJ2-7; D gene unclear. V was cut by 5 bases and J by 2 bases, with 10 bases left in between. Germline assignment: CDR1 ENHRY and CDR2 SYGVKD. CDR3 size: 13 residues. The chain's CDR3 is CAISPRRTYEQYF. The CDR3 nucleotides are TGTGCCATCAGTCCCAGGCGGACCTACGAGCAGTACTTC.

This rearrangement joins TRBV5-1 to TRBJ1-5, with a possible D match to TRBD1 (5 bases). This CDR3 spans 15 amino acids. CDR1 and CDR2 from the germline V gene are SGHRS and YFSETQ. The V end was cut by 7 bases, the J end by 0 bases, with 14 bases between. The CDR3, as DNA: TGCGCCAGCCAAGATGCAGGGTTTAGCAATCAGCCCCAGCATTTT. This encodes CASQDAGFSNQPQHF.

This chain connects TRBV29-1 to TRBJ2-7; 7 bases are shared with TRBD2. The CDR3 is 13 residues long. Germline lookup yields CDR1 SQVTM and CDR2 ANQGSEA. V shed 8 bases and J 2 bases; nucleotides not matched to a gene: 9. The CDR3 sequence is CSLDGTTAYEQYF. The DNA of the CDR3 is TGCAGCTTGGACGGGACTACAGCCTACGAGCAGTACTTC.

J is TRBJ1-1 and V is TRBV19; 7 bases are shared with TRBD1. CDR1 is LNHDA and CDR2 is SQIVND in the germline V gene (reference sequence). J was trimmed by 2 bases and V by 6 bases; bases with no gene match: 15. The CDR3 is made up of 17 amino acids. Written as DNA, the CDR3 is TGTGCCAGTAGGAATTGGGCCCGGGGGACAGCTAACACTGAAGCTTTCTTT. Translating gives CASRNWARGTANTEAFF. Using reference TRBV19 and TRBJ1-1 for the parts outside the CDR3, the full variable domain is DGGITQSPKYLFRKEGQNVTLSCEQNLNHDAMYWYRQDPGQGLRLIYYSQIVNDFQKGDIAEGYSVSREKKESFPLTVTSAQKNPTAFYLCASRNWARGTANTEAFFGQGTRLTVV.

The chain combines TRBV7-2 with TRBJ2-2; TRBD2 agrees at 13 bases. J lost 4 bases, V lost 2 bases, and 4 bases had no gene match. The CDR3 has 17 residues. CDR1 and CDR2 from the germline V gene are SGHTA and FQGNSA. The CDR3 protein is CASSLPGLAGRTGELFF. For the CDR3, the DNA is TGTGCCAGCAGCTTACCGGGACTAGCGGGACGCACCGGGGAGCTGTTTTTT.